The 10 T cell receptor beta chains below come from one sample, sequenced in a study of neurological immune-mediated disorders. TCRdb reprocessed the 5' RACE reads via MiXCR and lists one record per CDR3 protein. The sample lists under 85,000 distinct CDR3 sequences; roughly 4.9% were seen once. Sequences were obtained from PBMCs. The receptors here all came from a human donor with multiple sclerosis. The donor label of this sample is uncertain.

This clonotype was found many times. V is TRBV9 and J is TRBJ1-5; D might be TRBD1 (5 bases). CDR3 size: 15 residues. V was clipped by 0 bases and J by 5 bases, with 12 bases between them. The germline V gene encodes CDR1 SGDLS and CDR2 YYNGEE. The CDR3 sequence: CASSVGGREDQPQHF. The CDR3 DNA is TGTGCCAGCAGCGTAGGGGGCAGGGAGGATCAGCCCCAGCATTTT.

This clonotype was counted ten times or more. V gene TRBV5-1 combines with J gene TRBJ2-1, with 12 bases matching TRBD1. Per the germline V gene, CDR1 is SGHRS and CDR2 is YFSETQ. The V and J ends lost 1 base and 2 bases, in that order; junction bases with no gene match: 7. The CDR3 contains 18 residues. CDR3 nucleotide sequence: TGCGCCAGCAGCTTGTACCCGGGACAGGGGGCCGCCTACAATGAGCAGTTCTTC. Its protein is CASSLYPGQGAAYNEQFF. Based on the CDR3 plus reference TRBV5-1 and TRBJ2-1, the full variable domain is KAGVTQTPRYLIKTRGQQVTLSCSPISGHRSVSWYQQTPGQGLQFLFEYFSETQRNKGNFPGRFSGRQFSNSRSEMNVSTLELGDSALYLCASSLYPGQGAAYNEQFFGPGTRLTVL.

This clonotype was seen many times. The chain links TRBV10-3 to TRBJ2-3; D call uncertain. This CDR3 comprises 16 residues. The germline V and J ends were trimmed by 0 bases and 1 base, with 11 bases remaining between them. From germline, CDR1 is ENHRY and CDR2 SYGVKD. The CDR3 DNA sequence: TGTGCCATCAGTGAGTCGGGTCCATTGGGCACAGATACGCAGTATTTT. This gives the protein CAISESGPLGTDTQYF.

V is TRBV10-3 and J is TRBJ1-1; D remains ambiguous. The CDR3 is 13 amino acids. Looked up from germline, CDR1 is ENHRY and CDR2 is SYGVKD. V shed 6 bases and J shed 2 bases, with 10 bases lying between them. The CDR3 here is CAIRVGSNTEAFF. The CDR3 nucleotides read TGTGCCATCAGAGTGGGCAGCAACACTGAAGCTTTCTTT.

The sample holds many counts of this clonotype. The chain joins TRBV3-1 to TRBJ2-7; maybe TRBD2 (6 bases). Deletions cut 3 bases from V and 3 bases from J, with 9 bases between. Germline V gives CDR1 LGHDT, CDR2 YNNKEL (reference sequence). The CDR3 has 13 amino acids. This CDR3 is CASSHGGLYEQYF. The CDR3 nucleotides read TGTGCCAGCAGCCACGGGGGACTCTACGAGCAGTACTTC.

The sample holds many counts of this clonotype. The chain couples TRBV10-3 to TRBJ2-5; no clear D gene. CDR3 length equals 11 residues. V was shortened by 3 bases and J by 5 bases, with 4 bases between the two germline ends. Germline V CDR1 and CDR2: ENHRY, SYGVKD. The CDR3 sequence: CAISDGETQYF. CDR3 sequence (DNA): TGTGCCATCAGTGATGGGGAGACCCAGTACTTC.

This clonotype has ten or more counts. V gene TRBV20-1 combines with J gene TRBJ1-6; D unclear. The V end lost 5 bases, the J end lost 6 bases, and 14 bases lay between the germline ends. Germline V gene data show CDR1 as DFQATT and CDR2 as SNEGSKA (reference sequence). The CDR3 consists of 14 residues. The CDR3 coding sequence is TGCAGTGCTCCGACGCCCATTCCTAATTCACCCCTCCACTTT. Protein sequence: CSAPTPIPNSPLHF.

There are many counts of this clonotype. This chain joins TRBV5-1 and TRBJ1-1; weak D call: TRBD1 (6 bases). The V and J ends lost 2 bases and 7 bases respectively, with 12 bases between them. This CDR3 is built from 13 residues. Germline CDR1 is SGHRS and CDR2 is YFSETQ. CDR3 in DNA: TGCGCCAGCAGCTTTACAGGGCAAAGTGAAGCTTTCTTT. Amino acid sequence: CASSFTGQSEAFF.

This clonotype was detected ten times or more. J is TRBJ1-3 and V is TRBV2; D not resolved. Trimming cost V 3 bases and J 2 bases, with 11 bases left between them. CDR1 is SNHLY and CDR2 is FYNNEI in the germline V gene. This CDR3 is built from 15 residues. The CDR3 sequence is CASSDGGWAGNTIYF. The CDR3 nucleotides are TGTGCCAGCAGTGACGGCGGTTGGGCTGGAAACACCATATATTTT.

This clonotype showed up many times. The chain combines TRBV21-1 with TRBJ2-7; the table gives TRBD1 as D, unverified against the DNA. TRBV21-1 is tagged as a pseudogene. The CDR3 extends over 13 amino acids. CDR3 loop: CASSTIRVREQYF. In DNA, the CDR3 is TGTGCCAGCAGCACGATCAGGGTGAGGGAGCAGTACTTC.